These 32 T cell receptor beta chains were sequenced from one sample in a study of beta chain features in type 1 diabetes. Study-wide points: Type 1 diabetes patients had moderately but significantly shorter TCRB CDR3s in all four CD4+ subsets.

The antigens these receptors bind are not known. TCRB transcripts that were expressed got sequenced, as all of the isolated RNA had been reverse transcribed. Measured with immunoSEQ multiplex PCR; TCRdb has only the in-frame clones, and not every one. The table records some 350,000 clones, 9.5% to 10% of them present only once. The sequencing input was central memory CD4+ T cells from blood. All receptors derive from a young man with type 1 diabetes.

The chain links TRBV19 to TRBJ1-5; 10 bases are a match to TRBD1. Trimming cost V 5 bases and J 4 bases; bases outside gene matches: 8. The CDR3 consists of 16 residues. Germline CDR1 and CDR2: LNHDA and SQIVND (reference sequence). The chain's CDR3 is CASSAQGQGNNQPQHF. The CDR3 DNA reads TGTGCCAGTAGTGCGCAGGGACAGGGGAATAATCAGCCCCAGCATTTT.

V gene TRBV18 combines with J gene TRBJ2-7, with D unresolved. Per germline, CDR1 KGHSH and CDR2 LQKENI. Trimming pared 2 bases from V and 6 bases from J, leaving 8 bases between. The length of the CDR3 is 12 residues. CDR3 protein: CASSPALSEQYF. The CDR3 nucleotides are TGTGCCAGCTCACCAGCTTTGAGCGAGCAGTACTTC.

This clone was picked up a small number of times. The CDR3 here is CASVGYSTEAFF. CDR3 nucleotides: TGTGCCAGTGTGGGGTACAGCACTGAAGCTTTCTTT. The chain employs TRBV19 and TRBJ1-1, with no clear D. The germline CDR1 and CDR2 sequences are LNHDA and SQIVND (reference sequence). Trimming removed 8 bases from V and 4 bases from J, with 11 bases in between. The CDR3 length is 12 residues.

This clone was detected only a few times. The chain combines TRBV28 with TRBJ2-1, with D unresolved. V was pared by 1 base and J by 9 bases, with 7 bases between. CDR1 is MDHEN, CDR2 SYDVKM, per germline. CDR3 length: 12 amino acids. The CDR3 region has the DNA TGTGCCAGCAGTTTATCGGGCCTTGAGCAGTTCTTC. Translating gives CASSLSGLEQFF.

CDR3 in amino acids: CASSLAAVNEQFF. CDR3 coding DNA: TGTGCCAGCAGCTTGGCGGCAGTTAATGAGCAGTTCTTC. The rearrangement links TRBV5-8 to TRBJ2-1; D remains ambiguous. V shed 0 bases and J shed 7 bases, with 8 bases lying between them. This CDR3 contains 13 residues. Germline loops: CDR1 SGHTS, CDR2 YDEGEE.

This chain connects TRBV18 to TRBJ2-7, with 8 bases matching TRBD1. This CDR3 has 16 amino acids. CDR1 and CDR2 (germline): KGHSH, LQKENI. The J segment lost 3 bases and the V segment lost 3 bases, leaving 10 bases of the junction unmatched. The CDR3 here is CASSPVQGALGYEQYF. The CDR3 DNA reads TGTGCCAGCTCACCGGTTCAGGGGGCGTTGGGCTACGAGCAGTACTTC.

This clone has a handful of counts. V usage is TRBV7-8 and J usage is TRBJ2-5; the D gene is possibly TRBD1 (6 bases). The germline V gene has CDR1 SGHVS and CDR2 FQNEAQ. The CDR3 consists of 16 residues. The V and J ends lost 4 bases and 3 bases respectively, with 18 bases between them. For the CDR3, the DNA is TGTGCCAGCAGCTCTCGAAGGATGGACAGAAAAGAGACCCAGTACTTC. It translates to CASSSRRMDRKETQYF.

This clone turned up a few times. The chain combines TRBV15 with TRBJ2-7; TRBD2 aligns across 7 bases. This CDR3 spans 14 amino acids. J lost 0 bases, V lost 5 bases, and 4 bases had no gene match. The germline V gene has CDR1 LNHNV and CDR2 YYDKDF (reference sequence). This CDR3 reads CATSFWGGSYEQYF. The DNA of the CDR3 is TGTGCCACCAGCTTTTGGGGGGGCTCCTACGAGCAGTACTTC.

The CDR3 is CASSRDRRETQYF. CDR3 sequence (DNA): TGCGCCAGCAGTCGTGACAGGCGAGAGACCCAGTACTTC. This rearrangement joins TRBV10-1 to TRBJ2-5; possibly TRBD1 for D (6 bases). Germline CDR1 WNHNN, CDR2 SYGVQD (reference sequence). The CDR3 runs 13 residues. V was pared by 5 bases and J by 4 bases, with 11 bases between.

In this sample, this clone turned up a few times. J is TRBJ2-7 and V is TRBV5-4, with TRBD2 matching 14 bases. The trim removed 4 bases at V and 7 bases at J, leaving 10 bases unmatched. There are 16 residues in the CDR3. The germline CDR1 and CDR2 sequences are SGHNT and YYREEE (reference sequence). This CDR3 reads CASSTGTSGSLGEQYF. The CDR3 bases are TGTGCCAGCAGCACGGGGACTAGCGGGAGTTTGGGGGAGCAGTACTTC.

This clone occurred a few times. V is TRBV7-2 and J is TRBJ1-1; 9 nucleotides align to TRBD1. Looked up from germline, CDR1 is SGHTA and CDR2 is FQGNSA. Unmatched junction bases numbered 13, after V lost 6 bases and J lost 5 bases. The CDR3 is made up of 16 amino acids. The CDR3 DNA is TGTGCCAGCAGGCAAACAGGGGGCCGCAAGTCAACTGAAGCTTTCTTT. Translating it yields CASRQTGGRKSTEAFF. The full variable domain, in which reference TRBV7-2 and TRBJ1-1 provide the parts outside the CDR3, is GAGVSQSPSNKVTEKGKDVELRCDPISGHTALYWYRQSLGQGLEFLIYFQGNSAPDKSGLPSDRFSAERTGGSVSTLTIQRTQQEDSAVYLCASRQTGGRKSTEAFFGQGTRLTVV.

This clone was detected a few times. The rearrangement links TRBV5-1 to TRBJ1-2; D is undetermined. This CDR3 spans 13 amino acids. The V gene's germline CDR1 is SGHRS and CDR2 YFSETQ. V lost 0 bases and J lost 7, with 10 bases in between. CDR3 coding DNA: TGCGCCAGCAGCTTGGGCGGGAGCTCTGGCTACACCTTC. Translating gives CASSLGGSSGYTF. Full variable domain (remainder filled in from reference TRBV5-1 and TRBJ1-2): KAGVTQTPRYLIKTRGQQVTLSCSPISGHRSVSWYQQTPGQGLQFLFEYFSETQRNKGNFPGRFSGRQFSNSRSEMNVSTLELGDSALYLCASSLGGSSGYTFGSGTRLTVV.

The CDR3 coding sequence is TGTGCCGCTTCTAGCGGGAGAGGGTCCTACGAGCAGTACTTC. Residues: CAASSGRGSYEQYF. This chain links TRBV2 with TRBJ2-7, with 10 nucleotides matching TRBD2. The CDR3 contains 14 residues. J gave up 1 base and V 11 bases, and 8 bases lay outside the gene matches. Looked up from germline, CDR1 is SNHLY and CDR2 is FYNNEI.

V gene TRBV11-2 combines with J gene TRBJ1-1, with a weak D call TRBD1 (6 bases). This CDR3 is built from 15 residues. Germline assignment: CDR1 SGHAT and CDR2 FQNNGV. Trimming shortened V by 7 bases and J by 4 bases, and 19 bases separated the two germline ends. CDR3 sequence: CASNVKTGVITEAFF. The CDR3 coding sequence is TGTGCCAGCAACGTAAAGACAGGAGTGATCACTGAAGCTTTCTTT. The complete variable domain, with remaining parts taken from reference TRBV11-2 and TRBJ1-1, reads EAGVAQSPRYKIIEKRQSVAFWCNPISGHATLYWYQQILGQGPKLLIQFQNNGVVDDSQLPKDRFSAERLKGVDSTLKIQPAKLEDSAVYLCASNVKTGVITEAFFGQGTRLTVV.

This clone was found a few times. The chain uses TRBV11-2 and TRBJ2-3; D possibly matches TRBD1 or TRBD2 (5 bases each). V was clipped by 5 bases and J by 2 bases, with 20 bases between them. CDR3 length: 17 amino acids. Germline V gene data show CDR1 as SGHAT and CDR2 as FQNNGV. CDR3 protein: CASSPPAGRAFTDTQYF. The CDR3 DNA is TGTGCCAGCAGCCCCCCGGCGGGCAGGGCCTTCACAGATACGCAGTATTTT. Full variable domain (missing parts from reference TRBV11-2 and TRBJ2-3): EAGVAQSPRYKIIEKRQSVAFWCNPISGHATLYWYQQILGQGPKLLIQFQNNGVVDDSQLPKDRFSAERLKGVDSTLKIQPAKLEDSAVYLCASSPPAGRAFTDTQYFGPGTRLTVL.

This clone was observed a handful of times. The V and J genes are TRBV7-9 and TRBJ2-5; possible D gene TRBD1, 5 bases. Trimming took off 3 bases at V and 5 bases at J, with 10 bases between the two ends. CDR3 size: 13 residues. Germline V lookup: CDR1 SEHNR, CDR2 FQNEAQ (reference sequence). This chain's CDR3 is CASSLYAGETQYF. The CDR3 nucleotides are TGTGCCAGCAGCTTGTATGCAGGGGAGACCCAGTACTTC.

This clone was seen more than once but under ten times. CDR3 nucleotides: TGTGCCAGTAGTATTGGTCAATGGCAGCCCCAGCATTTT. It codes for CASSIGQWQPQHF. The chain couples TRBV19 to TRBJ1-5; D is ambiguous. CDR3 length: 13 amino acids. Germline V gene data show CDR1 as LNHDA and CDR2 as SQIVND (reference sequence). Trimming cost V 3 bases and J 7 bases, with 10 bases left between them.

This clone has just a few counts. This chain connects TRBV5-1 to TRBJ2-3; TRBD2 matches 9 bases. Germline CDR1 is SGHRS and CDR2 is YFSETQ. The CDR3 loop spans 16 amino acids. Trimming took 4 bases from V and 5 from J; bases not matched to a gene: 11. CDR3 sequence: CASSMGAGGTQDTQYF. The CDR3 bases are TGCGCCAGCAGCATGGGGGCGGGAGGGACCCAAGATACGCAGTATTTT.

On this clone: The sample has other DNA sequences that encode this CDR3 too. The V and J genes are TRBV28 and TRBJ2-1, with 9 bases aligning to TRBD2. Trimming took 7 bases from V and 3 from J; bases not matched to a gene: 7. Germline CDR1 reads MDHEN; CDR2 reads SYDVKM. CDR3 length equals 15 residues. CDR3 in amino acids: CASTLAGEGYNEQFF. The DNA of the CDR3 is TGTGCCAGCACCTTAGCGGGAGAGGGCTACAATGAGCAGTTCTTC.

On this clone itself: Germline and junction disagree at one end, which may indicate a read error. The same CDR3 arises from other DNA sequences in this sample as well. The chain uses TRBV5-4 and TRBJ1-1, with TRBD1 identical over 7 bases. This CDR3 has 15 residues. The germline gives CDR1 SGHNT, CDR2 YYREEE (reference sequence). In DNA, the CDR3 is TGCGCCAGCAGCCAAGGGGGCAGGCAAGGCCCTGAAGCTTTCTTT. Translation: CASSQGGRQGPEAFF.

This clone was detected a few times. The CDR3 DNA sequence: TGTGCCAGCTGGACTGACCGGGCGAGCTCCTACAATGAGCAGTTCTTC. Encoded protein: CASWTDRASSYNEQFF. The chain is built from TRBV27 and TRBJ2-1, with D perhaps TRBD2 (5 bases). Germline V CDR1 and CDR2: MNHEY, SMNVEV (reference sequence). CDR3 size: 16 residues. Between the trimmed V and J ends, which lost 8 bases and 0 bases, there was a span of 17 bases.

A few counts support this clone. This chain links TRBV7-2 with TRBJ2-5, with D uncertain. Trimming cost V 5 bases and J 4 bases, with 20 bases left between them. Germline loops: CDR1 SGHTA, CDR2 FQGNSA. The CDR3 has 16 amino acids. CDR3 nucleotide sequence: TGTGCCAGCAGCCCCCCTGTTTTCGAGAGGCTAGAGACCCAGTACTTC. Translating gives CASSPPVFERLETQYF.

J is TRBJ2-3 and V is TRBV23-1; D gene uncertain. TRBV23-1 is an ORF, with its function uncertain. The CDR3 length is 13 residues. V dropped 6 bases and J dropped 10 bases, with 17 bases sitting between them. CDR3 coding DNA: TGCGCCAGCAGCCAAATGGGTGGGGATCCGCAGTATTTT. This gives the protein CASSQMGGDPQYF.

V usage is TRBV7-2 and J usage is TRBJ2-1; no clear D gene. Trimming pared 2 bases from V and 2 bases from J, leaving 10 bases between. The CDR3 runs 15 residues. From germline, CDR1 is SGHTA and CDR2 FQGNSA. This chain's CDR3 is CASSLWADTYNEQFF. The CDR3 nucleotides are TGTGCCAGCAGCTTATGGGCAGATACCTACAATGAGCAGTTCTTC.

The table lists this clone with many counts. The chain employs TRBV18 and TRBJ1-1; 7 bases align to TRBD1. The CDR3 extends over 12 amino acids. Germline assignment: CDR1 KGHSH and CDR2 LQKENI. Trimming cost V 5 bases and J 6 bases; bases outside gene matches: 3. The CDR3 DNA reads as TGTGCCAGCTCAGCACAGGGGCCTGAAGCTTTCTTT. Amino acid sequence: CASSAQGPEAFF.

This clone was observed once. V gene TRBV27 combines with J gene TRBJ1-5, with 12 positions matching TRBD1. Germline assignment: CDR1 MNHEY and CDR2 SMNVEV (reference sequence). V trimming: 6 bases; J trimming: 5 bases; junction bases outside the gene matches: 5. There are 15 residues in the CDR3. CDR3 sequence (DNA): TGTGCCAGCAGAGGGGGGACAGGGGGCGATCAGCCCCAGCATTTT. Its translation is CASRGGTGGDQPQHF.

The chain joins TRBV28 to TRBJ2-5; 9 bases map to TRBD2. The CDR3 length is 14 residues. Trimming cost V 9 bases and J 3 bases; bases outside gene matches: 8. CDR1 is MDHEN and CDR2 is SYDVKM in the germline V gene. As DNA, the CDR3 is TGTGCCAGTACCCGGGGCGGGAGGGAAGAGACCCAGTACTTC. As protein: CASTRGGREETQYF. Drawing the rest from reference TRBV28 and TRBJ2-5, the complete variable domain is DVKVTQSSRYLVKRTGEKVFLECVQDMDHENMFWYRQDPGLGLRLIYFSYDVKMKEKGDIPEGYSVSREKKERFSLILESASTNQTSMYLCASTRGGREETQYFGPGTRLLVL.

CDR3 amino acids: CSTTGEGDEQYF. The CDR3 bases are TGCAGCACGACAGGGGAGGGTGACGAGCAGTACTTC. V gene TRBV29-1 combines with J gene TRBJ2-5; D is perhaps TRBD1 (8 bases). The better agreement between TRBJ2-7 and the DNA end casts doubt on the J call. This CDR3 spans 12 amino acids. From germline, CDR1 is SQVTM and CDR2 ANQGSEA.

Of note for this clone: One end of the junction is discordant with germline, which a read error may explain. The sample contains more than one DNA sequence encoding this CDR3. The chain employs TRBV7-7 and TRBJ2-3, with D unclear. This CDR3 comprises 15 residues. Germline V gene sequence: CDR1 SSHAT, CDR2 FNYEAQ (reference sequence). This CDR3 is CASSLGATSTDTQYF. The CDR3 DNA reads TGTGCTAGCAGCTTAGGCGCCACTAGCACAGATACGCAGTATTTT.

This clone was seen only a few times. The V call is TRBV7-2, the J call TRBJ2-1; possibly TRBD1 for D (6 bases). Trimming removed 5 bases from V and 4 bases from J, with 15 bases in between. CDR1 and CDR2 from the germline V gene are SGHTA and FQGNSA. The CDR3 loop spans 15 amino acids. The DNA of the CDR3 is TGTGCCAGCAGCCGCACAATCGACAGGTACAATGAGCAGTTCTTC. Amino acids: CASSRTIDRYNEQFF. Together with reference TRBV7-2 and TRBJ2-1, the CDR3 gives the full variable domain: GAGVSQSPSNKVTEKGKDVELRCDPISGHTALYWYRQSLGQGLEFLIYFQGNSAPDKSGLPSDRFSAERTGGSVSTLTIQRTQQEDSAVYLCASSRTIDRYNEQFFGPGTRLTVL.

This clone turned up a few times. This chain connects TRBV9 to TRBJ2-2; D uncertain. The CDR3 is made up of 14 amino acids. V was cut by 1 base and J by 4 bases, with 8 bases left in between. Germline V gives CDR1 SGDLS, CDR2 YYNGEE. The CDR3 sequence: CASSVQRTTGELFF. The CDR3 DNA sequence: TGTGCCAGCAGCGTACAGAGAACCACCGGGGAGCTGTTTTTT.

This chain connects TRBV2 to TRBJ1-5, with D possibly TRBD1 on 6 matching bases. V lost 1 base to trimming and J lost 5 bases, with 12 bases between them. The CDR3 consists of 15 residues. Germline V gene sequence: CDR1 SNHLY, CDR2 FYNNEI. CDR3 in DNA: TGTGCCAGCAGTGAAGACGCGGGGGCTCATCAGCCCCAGCATTTT. Translation gives CASSEDAGAHQPQHF.